This T cell receptor (beta chain) was sequenced in a study of T cells in tumors after PD-1 blockade. In the study overall: Patients received pembrolizumab 200 mg every 3 weeks or cemiplimab 350 mg every 2 weeks. Some patients also took daily vismodegib 150 mg during anti-PD-1 treatment.

This CDR3 is 15 amino acids long. V lost 3 bases, J lost 2 bases, and 6 bases stayed unmatched. In germline, CDR1 is MNHNS, CDR2 SASEGT. This clone is labeled medium-sized. Assay used: immunoSEQ multiplex PCR; TCRdb lists only in-frame clones, some missing. This table holds tens of thousands of clones, about 84% found once. Sequences were derived from PBMCs, sampled before anti-PD-1 treatment. This receptor was taken from a human donor with basal cell carcinoma. The chain couples TRBV6-1 to TRBJ2-5; 7 positions agree with TRBD2. The CDR3 sequence is CASSEERGVQETQYF. As DNA, the CDR3 is TGTGCCAGCAGTGAGGAACGGGGGGTTCAAGAGACCCAGTACTTC.